This record concerns one T cell receptor beta chain sequence. Its antigen is unidentified. This sample includes further DNA sequences coding for the same CDR3. The entry originates in a study of CD8+ T cells in alopecia areata. Study-wide results and limits: More clonal than normal scalp was lesional scalp, particularly alopecia totalis/universalis. Although TCR sharing was seen in mice, sharing across patients was less clear, possibly for HLA-related reasons.

CDR3 length: 13 amino acids. The germline CDR1 and CDR2 sequences are SQVTM and ANQGSEA. Trimming took 3 bases from V and 4 from J, leaving 10 bases between them. Extracted RNA was reverse transcribed, and the resulting cDNA served as sequencing template. Sequencing was performed with immunoSEQ multiplex PCR; in TCRdb, only in-frame clones are kept and a portion is missing. Among 140,000 or so clones, approximately 49% were seen once, and the ten largest hold over 0.85%. The source is a human donor with alopecia areata. The source material was CD4+ T cells sorted from blood, sampled at week 0. This chain links TRBV29-1 with TRBJ1-3, with D possibly matching TRBD1 (6 bases). The CDR3 loop is CSVERGTGNTIYF. The CDR3, as DNA: TGCAGCGTTGAGAGGGGGACCGGAAACACCATATATTTT.